This record looks at one T cell receptor beta chain sequence and its context. Its antigen is still unknown. The CDR3 is 16 residues long. Looked up from germline, CDR1 is SGHVS and CDR2 is FQNEAQ. Trimming at V came to 6 bases and at J to 2 bases, leaving 10 bases not matched to a gene. Only in-frame clones appear in the TCRdb table, and some are missing; sequencing was by immunoSEQ multiplex PCR. The data show more than 55,000 clones, 70% to 90% seen once. No infections or other immune events were documented during collection. This entry comes from a study of identifying expanded T cells in peripheral blood. Study results and limitations: Approximately 1.1 clones differed between technical replicates, versus 16.4 and 19 over time. Two-week clone count variance significantly increased as total template count grew.

The sequenced sample was blood. The clonotype originates from a person aged 18-69 years in good health. The rearrangement links TRBV7-8 to TRBJ2-1, with 7 bases that match TRBD2. CDR3 residues: CASSLGAGEAYNEQFF. The CDR3 coding sequence is TGTGCCAGCAGTCTAGGGGCGGGAGAAGCCTACAATGAGCAGTTCTTC.